A selection of T cell receptor beta chains follows, all from one sample in a study of CD8 T cells in Susac syndrome. MiXCR was run by TCRdb on the immunoSEQ multiplex PCR reads, yielding one entry per CDR3 protein. The sample contains 150,000 to 200,000 distinct CDR3 sequences, approximately 93% of which appear only once. The sample consisted of CD4+ T cells from PBMCs. These receptors were collected from a human donor in good health. The CDR3 runs from the conserved cysteine through the conserved F or W. Fields, in order: D gene, CDR3 length, V gene, clone size, J gene, CDR3 DNA, CDR3 protein. A D gene is named only where the DNA matches it firmly. Only some rows state a clone size, as once, few, many or a class for expanded clones.

d_call: .
cdr3_length: 15
v_call: TRBV9
clone_size: .
j_call: TRBJ1-1
cdr3_nt: TGTGCCAGCAGCGTATTCGACAGGAGTAACACTGAAGCTTTCTTT
cdr3_aa: CASSVFDRSNTEAFF

d_call: .
cdr3_length: 15
v_call: TRBV7-2
clone_size: .
j_call: TRBJ1-5
cdr3_nt: TGTGCCAGCAGCATCCCCGGGGCACTCAATCAGCCCCAGCATTTT
cdr3_aa: CASSIPGALNQPQHF

d_call: .
cdr3_length: 15
v_call: TRBV5-5
clone_size: .
j_call: TRBJ2-5
cdr3_nt: TGTGCCAGCAGCTTGGAGGGGGGACGACCAGAGACCCAGTACTTC
cdr3_aa: CASSLEGGRPETQYF

d_call: TRBD2
cdr3_length: 16
v_call: TRBV7-9
clone_size: .
j_call: TRBJ2-2
cdr3_nt: TGTGCCATCAGCTTAGCCGGACTAGTCATCACCGGGGAGCTGTTTTTT
cdr3_aa: CAISLAGLVITGELFF

d_call: .
cdr3_length: 12
v_call: TRBV10-3
clone_size: .
j_call: TRBJ1-5
cdr3_nt: TGTGCCATCAGGGACAGCAATCAGCCCCAGCATTTT
cdr3_aa: CAIRDSNQPQHF

d_call: .
cdr3_length: 12
v_call: TRBV29-1
clone_size: .
j_call: TRBJ1-1
cdr3_nt: TGCAGCGGAGGGGAATGGAACACTGAAGCTTTCTTT
cdr3_aa: CSGGEWNTEAFF

d_call: TRBD2
cdr3_length: 13
v_call: TRBV29-1
clone_size: few
j_call: TRBJ2-1
cdr3_nt: TGCAGCGTTGCCGCTAGCGGGGGCAATGAGCAGTTCTTC
cdr3_aa: CSVAASGGNEQFF

d_call: .
cdr3_length: 18
v_call: TRBV5-4
clone_size: .
j_call: TRBJ1-5
cdr3_nt: TGTGCCAGCAGCTTGGCCCACAGGGTGAAGGAAAGCAATCAGCCCCAGCATTTT
cdr3_aa: CASSLAHRVKESNQPQHF

d_call: .
cdr3_length: 15
v_call: TRBV7-9
clone_size: .
j_call: TRBJ2-5
cdr3_nt: TGTGCCAGCAGCTTAGGGGCAACGTACCAAGAGACCCAGTACTTC
cdr3_aa: CASSLGATYQETQYF

d_call: TRBD1
cdr3_length: 15
v_call: TRBV28
clone_size: .
j_call: TRBJ1-2
cdr3_nt: TGTGCCAGCAGTTCACTCCCCGGGACAGGGGATGGCTACACCTTC
cdr3_aa: CASSSLPGTGDGYTF

d_call: TRBD2
cdr3_length: 17
v_call: TRBV27
clone_size: once
j_call: TRBJ2-3
cdr3_nt: TGTGCCAGCAGTTTCTTGACTAGCGGGGGAGCCACAGATACGCAGTATTTT
cdr3_aa: CASSFLTSGGATDTQYF

d_call: .
cdr3_length: 18
v_call: TRBV9
clone_size: once
j_call: TRBJ2-3
cdr3_nt: TGTGCCAGCAGCGGATCATGGGAAAGCGGCCCTCTGACAGATACGCAGTATTTT
cdr3_aa: CASSGSWESGPLTDTQYF

d_call: TRBD2
cdr3_length: 15
v_call: TRBV7-2
clone_size: .
j_call: TRBJ2-2
cdr3_nt: TGTGCCAGCAGCTCCCCTAGCGGGAACACCGGGGAGCTGTTTTTT
cdr3_aa: CASSSPSGNTGELFF

d_call: .
cdr3_length: 15
v_call: TRBV19
clone_size: .
j_call: TRBJ1-5
cdr3_nt: TGTGCCAGTAGAACGGGGGGAGGAAGCAATCAGCCCCAGCATTTT
cdr3_aa: CASRTGGGSNQPQHF

d_call: TRBD1
cdr3_length: 15
v_call: TRBV7-8
clone_size: .
j_call: TRBJ1-6
cdr3_nt: TGTGCCAGCAGCTTAGCAGGGGACAGATATTCACCCCTCCACTTT
cdr3_aa: CASSLAGDRYSPLHF

d_call: .
cdr3_length: 14
v_call: TRBV19
clone_size: .
j_call: TRBJ2-7
cdr3_nt: TGTGCCAGTAGTGAATCGGGAGCTCGGTTCGAGCAGTACTTC
cdr3_aa: CASSESGARFEQYF

d_call: .
cdr3_length: 15
v_call: TRBV5-1
clone_size: .
j_call: TRBJ1-1
cdr3_nt: TGCGCCAGCAGCTTGGATGTGTCCTTCGGCACTGAAGCTTTCTTT
cdr3_aa: CASSLDVSFGTEAFF

d_call: TRBD2
cdr3_length: 15
v_call: TRBV7-2
clone_size: .
j_call: TRBJ2-7
cdr3_nt: TGTGCCAGCAGCTTAGCCGGGACTAGCGGGGGAGGGCCGTACTTC
cdr3_aa: CASSLAGTSGGGPYF

d_call: .
cdr3_length: 12
v_call: TRBV28
clone_size: .
j_call: TRBJ1-4
cdr3_nt: TGTGCCAGCAGTGCGGCCCGGAGGGAACTGTTTTTT
cdr3_aa: CASSAARRELFF

d_call: TRBD1
cdr3_length: 14
v_call: TRBV14
clone_size: .
j_call: TRBJ1-2
cdr3_nt: TGTGCCAGCAGCGGAACAGGGGAGCGTGGTGGCTACACCTTC
cdr3_aa: CASSGTGERGGYTF

d_call: .
cdr3_length: 16
v_call: TRBV11-2
clone_size: .
j_call: TRBJ2-1
cdr3_nt: TGTGCCAGCAGCTTAGCGGCGGGGAGCTCCTACAATGAGCAGTTCTTC
cdr3_aa: CASSLAAGSSYNEQFF

d_call: .
cdr3_length: 14
v_call: TRBV9
clone_size: once
j_call: TRBJ1-1
cdr3_nt: TGTGCCAGCAGCACTAACAGGCTGAACACTGAAGCTTTCTTT
cdr3_aa: CASSTNRLNTEAFF

d_call: TRBD1
cdr3_length: 16
v_call: TRBV19
clone_size: .
j_call: TRBJ1-5
cdr3_nt: TGTGCCAGTACCCTACTAGGGACAGTCATCAATCAGCCCCAGCATTTT
cdr3_aa: CASTLLGTVINQPQHF

d_call: TRBD1
cdr3_length: 15
v_call: TRBV29-1
clone_size: once
j_call: TRBJ1-1
cdr3_nt: TGCAGCGTTGGATGGGGGGACAGTATGAACACTGAAGCTTTCTTT
cdr3_aa: CSVGWGDSMNTEAFF

d_call: .
cdr3_length: 15
v_call: TRBV6-2/TRBV6-3
clone_size: .
j_call: TRBJ1-5
cdr3_nt: TGTGCCAGCAGTTATTCGCAGGGTACTCATCAGCCCCAGCATTTT
cdr3_aa: CASSYSQGTHQPQHF

d_call: .
cdr3_length: 14
v_call: TRBV12-3/TRBV12-4
clone_size: .
j_call: TRBJ1-1
cdr3_nt: TGTGCCAGCAGTCAAGTAAGGGGTACCACTGAAGCTTTCTTT
cdr3_aa: CASSQVRGTTEAFF

d_call: TRBD1
cdr3_length: 11
v_call: TRBV29-1
clone_size: .
j_call: TRBJ2-5
cdr3_nt: TGCAGCGTAGGGGGCGTCGAGACCCAGTACTTC
cdr3_aa: CSVGGVETQYF

d_call: TRBD2
cdr3_length: 11
v_call: TRBV29-1
clone_size: .
j_call: TRBJ2-3
cdr3_nt: TGCAGCGTTGGACTAGCAAATACGCAGTATTTT
cdr3_aa: CSVGLANTQYF

d_call: .
cdr3_length: 15
v_call: TRBV6-1
clone_size: .
j_call: TRBJ2-3
cdr3_nt: TGTGCCTCTACCCCGAAGGGGGTTGGCACAGATACGCAGTATTTT
cdr3_aa: CASTPKGVGTDTQYF

d_call: .
cdr3_length: 14
v_call: TRBV5-4
clone_size: once
j_call: TRBJ1-1
cdr3_nt: TGTGCCAGCAGCTTACCCAGGGTGAGCAGTGAAGCTTTCTTT
cdr3_aa: CASSLPRVSSEAFF

d_call: .
cdr3_length: 14
v_call: TRBV6-5
clone_size: .
j_call: TRBJ1-1
cdr3_nt: TGTGCCAGCAGAGAAACCGGGATAAACACTGAAGCTTTCTTT
cdr3_aa: CASRETGINTEAFF

d_call: .
cdr3_length: 17
v_call: TRBV29-1
clone_size: .
j_call: TRBJ2-1
cdr3_nt: TGCAGCGTTGAGGGGGGAGACGCGAGAGTCTCCTACAATGAGCAGTTCTTC
cdr3_aa: CSVEGGDARVSYNEQFF

d_call: .
cdr3_length: 15
v_call: TRBV7-3
clone_size: .
j_call: TRBJ2-7
cdr3_nt: TGTGCCAGCAGCTTAAACCCAGGGAGTCCCTACGAGCAGTACTTC
cdr3_aa: CASSLNPGSPYEQYF

d_call: .
cdr3_length: 13
v_call: TRBV27
clone_size: .
j_call: TRBJ1-2
cdr3_nt: TGTGCCAGCAGTTTACTGGGGGCCGGCGGCTACACCTTC
cdr3_aa: CASSLLGAGGYTF

d_call: .
cdr3_length: 13
v_call: TRBV19
clone_size: .
j_call: TRBJ1-5
cdr3_nt: TGTGCCAGTACGGCGGGCGGGGGACAGCCCCAGCATTTT
cdr3_aa: CASTAGGGQPQHF

d_call: TRBD2
cdr3_length: 14
v_call: TRBV10-3
clone_size: .
j_call: TRBJ2-7
cdr3_nt: TGTGCCATCGGGGTAGCGGGGGCGAACTACGAGCAGTACTTC
cdr3_aa: CAIGVAGANYEQYF

d_call: .
cdr3_length: 16
v_call: TRBV3-1
clone_size: .
j_call: TRBJ2-1
cdr3_nt: TGTGCCAGCAGCCAAGGGAGCCCCGGTTCCTACAATGAGCAGTTCTTC
cdr3_aa: CASSQGSPGSYNEQFF

d_call: .
cdr3_length: 16
v_call: TRBV3-1
clone_size: .
j_call: TRBJ2-1
cdr3_nt: TGTGCCAGCAGCCAAGAAAGGGGCGAGCTTTACAATGAGCAGTTCTTC
cdr3_aa: CASSQERGELYNEQFF

d_call: TRBD1
cdr3_length: 14
v_call: TRBV6-5
clone_size: .
j_call: TRBJ1-1
cdr3_nt: TGTGCCAGCAGACGCAGGGGGCCGGGCACTGAAGCTTTCTTT
cdr3_aa: CASRRRGPGTEAFF

d_call: TRBD1
cdr3_length: 18
v_call: TRBV7-9
clone_size: .
j_call: TRBJ2-2
cdr3_nt: TGTGCCAGCAGCTTATACCTCGTCGGGACAGGGGACACCGGGGAGCTGTTTTTT
cdr3_aa: CASSLYLVGTGDTGELFF

d_call: .
cdr3_length: 12
v_call: TRBV12-3/TRBV12-4
clone_size: once
j_call: TRBJ2-3
cdr3_nt: TGTGCCAGCAGTTTGTTTCCAGATACGCAGTATTTT
cdr3_aa: CASSLFPDTQYF

d_call: .
cdr3_length: 15
v_call: TRBV11-1
clone_size: .
j_call: TRBJ2-1
cdr3_nt: TGTGCCAGCAGCACAGGCCTCAGCTCCTACAATGAGCAGTTCTTC
cdr3_aa: CASSTGLSSYNEQFF

d_call: TRBD1
cdr3_length: 15
v_call: TRBV19
clone_size: .
j_call: TRBJ2-3
cdr3_nt: TGTGCCAGCACCCTCGGGACAGCTAACACAGATACGCAGTATTTT
cdr3_aa: CASTLGTANTDTQYF

d_call: .
cdr3_length: 15
v_call: TRBV5-1
clone_size: .
j_call: TRBJ1-4
cdr3_nt: TGCGCCAGCAGCTTTACAGGGACTCCGGATGAAAAACTGTTTTTT
cdr3_aa: CASSFTGTPDEKLFF

d_call: .
cdr3_length: 15
v_call: TRBV7-3
clone_size: .
j_call: TRBJ2-2
cdr3_nt: TGTGCCAGCAGCTTAGGGGGATGGGACACCGGGGAGCTGTTTTTT
cdr3_aa: CASSLGGWDTGELFF

d_call: .
cdr3_length: 13
v_call: TRBV6-1
clone_size: .
j_call: TRBJ2-6
cdr3_nt: TGTGCCAGCAGGGCCTCTGGGGCCAACGTCCTGACTTTC
cdr3_aa: CASRASGANVLTF

d_call: .
cdr3_length: 11
v_call: TRBV30
clone_size: once
j_call: TRBJ1-2
cdr3_nt: TGTGCCTTAGTGGTGCTCTATGGCTACACCTTC
cdr3_aa: CALVVLYGYTF

d_call: .
cdr3_length: 14
v_call: TRBV3-1
clone_size: .
j_call: TRBJ2-2
cdr3_nt: TGTGCCAGCCTCCCGGTAGGGAGCACCGGGGAGCTGTTTTTT
cdr3_aa: CASLPVGSTGELFF

d_call: TRBD2
cdr3_length: 16
v_call: TRBV30
clone_size: .
j_call: TRBJ2-1
cdr3_nt: TGTGCCTGGAGTGTACCTCGCGGGGGGGCCCACAATGAGCAGTTCTTC
cdr3_aa: CAWSVPRGGAHNEQFF

d_call: .
cdr3_length: 16
v_call: TRBV4-1
clone_size: .
j_call: TRBJ1-3
cdr3_nt: TGCGCCAGCAGCCGACGGACTCTTAACTCTGGAAACACCATATATTTT
cdr3_aa: CASSRRTLNSGNTIYF

d_call: .
cdr3_length: 14
v_call: TRBV29-1
clone_size: .
j_call: TRBJ2-1
cdr3_nt: TGCAGCGTTGTTGAGGCGTTCTCCTACAATGAGCAGTTCTTC
cdr3_aa: CSVVEAFSYNEQFF

d_call: .
cdr3_length: 14
v_call: TRBV29-1
clone_size: .
j_call: TRBJ2-3
cdr3_nt: TGCAGCGTTTCAGGGAAGGGAAACACAGATACGCAGTATTTT
cdr3_aa: CSVSGKGNTDTQYF

d_call: TRBD1
cdr3_length: 14
v_call: TRBV6-2/TRBV6-3
clone_size: .
j_call: TRBJ2-1
cdr3_nt: TGTGCCAGCAGTTACTTCACAGGGGACAATGAGCAGTTCTTC
cdr3_aa: CASSYFTGDNEQFF

d_call: .
cdr3_length: 13
v_call: TRBV6-5
clone_size: .
j_call: TRBJ1-2
cdr3_nt: TGTGCCAGCACCCCGGCCGAGACAGGCCCTTACACCTTC
cdr3_aa: CASTPAETGPYTF

d_call: TRBD2
cdr3_length: 16
v_call: TRBV29-1
clone_size: .
j_call: TRBJ2-1
cdr3_nt: TGCAGCGTGCAGGCTGGGATAGCGGGGGGGACCGTTGAGCAGTTCTTC
cdr3_aa: CSVQAGIAGGTVEQFF

d_call: .
cdr3_length: 14
v_call: TRBV19
clone_size: .
j_call: TRBJ2-2
cdr3_nt: TGTGCCAGTAGTACAGGAACGAACACCGGGGAGCTGTTTTTT
cdr3_aa: CASSTGTNTGELFF

d_call: TRBD2
cdr3_length: 18
v_call: TRBV7-8
clone_size: .
j_call: TRBJ2-3
cdr3_nt: TGTGCCAGCAGCTTAGCCCCGTTAACGGCGGGGGGCACAGATACGCAGTATTTT
cdr3_aa: CASSLAPLTAGGTDTQYF

d_call: .
cdr3_length: 14
v_call: TRBV7-2
clone_size: .
j_call: TRBJ2-2
cdr3_nt: TGTGCCAGCAGCCAGGGCGTTAACACCGGGGAGCTGTTTTTT
cdr3_aa: CASSQGVNTGELFF